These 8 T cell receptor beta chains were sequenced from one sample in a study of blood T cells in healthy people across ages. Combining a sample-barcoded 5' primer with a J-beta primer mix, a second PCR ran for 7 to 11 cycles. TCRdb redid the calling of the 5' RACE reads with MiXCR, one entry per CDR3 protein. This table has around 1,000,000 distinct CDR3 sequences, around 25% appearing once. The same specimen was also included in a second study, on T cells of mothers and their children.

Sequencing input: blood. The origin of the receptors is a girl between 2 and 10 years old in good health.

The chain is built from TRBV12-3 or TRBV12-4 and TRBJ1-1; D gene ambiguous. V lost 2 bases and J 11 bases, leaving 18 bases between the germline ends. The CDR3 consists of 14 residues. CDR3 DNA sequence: TGTGCCAGCAGTTTAAACAGTTTCTCCGAAAGGGCTTTCTTT. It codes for CASSLNSFSERAFF.

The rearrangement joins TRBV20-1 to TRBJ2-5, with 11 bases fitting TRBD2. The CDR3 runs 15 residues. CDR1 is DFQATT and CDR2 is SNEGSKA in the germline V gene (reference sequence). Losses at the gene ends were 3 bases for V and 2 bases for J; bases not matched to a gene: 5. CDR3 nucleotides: TGCAGTGCTAGGGATCTAGCGGGGGGACAAGAGACCCAGTACTTC. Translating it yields CSARDLAGGQETQYF.

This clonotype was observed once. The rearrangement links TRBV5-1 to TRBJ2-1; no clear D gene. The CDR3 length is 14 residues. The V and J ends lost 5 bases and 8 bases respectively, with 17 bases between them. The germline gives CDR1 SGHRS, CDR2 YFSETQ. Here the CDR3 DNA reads TGCGCCAGCAGGGTTGAAGAGGTCGGGTATGAGCAGTTCTTC. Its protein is CASRVEEVGYEQFF.

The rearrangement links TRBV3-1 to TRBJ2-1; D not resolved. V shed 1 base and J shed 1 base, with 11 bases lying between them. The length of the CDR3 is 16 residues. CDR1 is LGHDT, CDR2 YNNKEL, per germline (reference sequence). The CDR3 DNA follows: TGTGCCAGCAGCCAAGGTTTGGTTGCGTCCTACAATGAGCAGTTCTTC. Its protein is CASSQGLVASYNEQFF.

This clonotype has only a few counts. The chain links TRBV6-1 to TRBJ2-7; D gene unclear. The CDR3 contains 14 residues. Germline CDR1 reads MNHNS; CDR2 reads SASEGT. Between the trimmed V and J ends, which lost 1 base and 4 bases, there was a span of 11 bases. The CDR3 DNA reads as TGTGCCAGCAGTGAAGGTTCAGTGGAATACGAGCAGTACTTC. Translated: CASSEGSVEYEQYF.

CDR3 amino acids: CSVEETGLWGYTF. For the CDR3, the DNA is TGCAGCGTTGAAGAGACAGGGCTGTGGGGCTACACCTTC. The chain is built from TRBV29-1 and TRBJ1-2; 7 nucleotides align to TRBD1. The CDR3 has 13 residues. J was trimmed by 8 bases and V by 0 bases; bases with no gene match: 6. Germline assignment: CDR1 SQVTM and CDR2 ANQGSEA.

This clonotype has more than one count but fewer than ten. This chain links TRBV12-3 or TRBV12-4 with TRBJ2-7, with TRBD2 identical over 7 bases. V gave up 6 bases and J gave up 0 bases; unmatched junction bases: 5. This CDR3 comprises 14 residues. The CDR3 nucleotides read TGTGCCAGCAGGCCCCCGGGGGGCTCCTACGAGCAGTACTTC. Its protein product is CASRPPGGSYEQYF.

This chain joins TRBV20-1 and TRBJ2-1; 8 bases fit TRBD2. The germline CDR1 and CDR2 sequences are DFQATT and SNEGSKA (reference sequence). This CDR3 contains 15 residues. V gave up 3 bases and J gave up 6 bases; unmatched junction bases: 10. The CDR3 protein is CSASRPAGDRNEQFF. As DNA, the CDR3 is TGCAGTGCTAGTCGTCCAGCGGGAGATCGCAATGAGCAGTTCTTC.